What follows describes a single TCR beta chain. Method: immunoSEQ multiplex PCR; TCRdb's copy keeps in-frame clones and lacks some. Of about 67,000 clones listed, approximately 84% are singletons. The source of the sample is a study of OX40 agonist ivuxolimab in advanced cancers. CDR1 GTSNPN and CDR2 SVGIG come from the germline V gene (reference sequence). V lost 2 bases to trimming and J lost 2 bases, with 13 bases between them. This CDR3 comprises 14 residues. The V and J genes are TRBV30 and TRBJ2-7; D ambiguous. This TCR was sampled from an adult with an advanced solid tumor such as melanoma, head and neck, liver or kidney cancer. Sample: CD4+ or CD8+ T cells sorted from blood, taken in a trial of the OX40 agonist ivuxolimab. This CDR3 reads CAWSLKDGTYEQYF. For the CDR3, the DNA is TGTGCCTGGAGTCTAAAGGACGGTACCTACGAGCAGTACTTC.